One and the same sample provided the 14 T cell receptor beta chains below, sequenced in a study. Via MiXCR, TCRdb re-called the RT-PCR reads, giving one row per CDR3 protein. Among more than 550,000 distinct CDR3 sequences listed, 14% were seen once. The sample taken for sequencing was memory CD4+ T cells from blood. These receptors were obtained from a female donor in good health, serving as a healthy control.

This clonotype was seen at least ten times. The J gene is TRBJ2-7, the V gene TRBV20-1; TRBD1 aligns across 10 bases. Germline loops: CDR1 DFQATT, CDR2 SNEGSKA (reference sequence). The ends lost 5 bases at V and 3 bases at J; junction bases unmatched: 10. This CDR3 region has 15 residues. CDR3 region: CSALDRGTGIYEQYF. The CDR3 nucleotides are TGCAGTGCTTTGGACAGGGGGACTGGGATCTACGAGCAGTACTTC.

The J gene is TRBJ2-5, the V gene TRBV20-1; D gene uncertain. Trimming removed 6 bases from V and 1 base from J, with 9 bases in between. CDR1 DFQATT and CDR2 SNEGSKA come from the germline V gene (reference sequence). The CDR3 runs 12 residues. The CDR3 protein is CSAVGVQETQYF. CDR3 sequence (DNA): TGCAGTGCGGTTGGAGTCCAAGAGACCCAGTACTTC.

This clonotype was observed many times. The V gene is TRBV10-3, the J gene TRBJ2-3; possibly TRBD1 for D (5 bases). Deletions cut 2 bases from V and 1 base from J, with 10 bases between. The CDR3 extends over 15 amino acids. CDR1 is ENHRY, CDR2 SYGVKD, per germline. The CDR3 sequence is CAISEKGLGTDTQYF. The CDR3 DNA follows: TGTGCCATCAGTGAGAAGGGGCTTGGCACAGATACGCAGTATTTT.

The chain has TRBV20-1 and TRBJ2-3; TRBD1 agrees at 9 bases. The CDR3 totals 21 residues. J was trimmed by 5 bases and V by 7 bases; bases with no gene match: 31. Germline V gene lookup returns CDR1 DFQATT and CDR2 SNEGSKA (reference sequence). The CDR3, as DNA: TGCAGTGTTCCGGGACAGGGTTATTCGAGCAGTGGGCGGGAGAGGATAGATACGCAGTATTTT. Translation gives CSVPGQGYSSSGRERIDTQYF.

Notes on this clonotype: Relative to the germline gene, one junction end is altered; a read error may explain this. This chain uses TRBV3-1 with TRBJ1-2, with D possibly being TRBD1 (5 bases). The germline V gene has CDR1 LGHDT and CDR2 YNNKEL (reference sequence). The CDR3 extends over 14 amino acids. The CDR3 sequence: CASRQGTDQYGYTF. For the CDR3, the DNA is TGTGCCAGCAGGCAAGGGACCGATCAATATGGCTACACCTTC.

Ten or more counts support this clonotype. The CDR3 loop reads CAISDPGERSYEQYF. DNA for the CDR3: TGTGCCATCAGTGACCCAGGGGAGCGGAGCTACGAGCAGTACTTC. The chain couples TRBV10-3 to TRBJ2-7; tentative D call: TRBD1 (6 bases). The CDR3 extends over 15 amino acids. From germline, CDR1 is ENHRY and CDR2 SYGVKD. Trimming pared 3 bases from V and 3 bases from J, leaving 15 bases between.

There are a few counts of this clonotype. The V gene is TRBV24-1, the J gene TRBJ2-3; 9 nucleotides match TRBD2. J gave up 4 bases and V 2 bases, and 3 bases lay outside the gene matches. The CDR3 runs to 15 residues. The V gene's germline CDR1 is KGHDR and CDR2 SFDVKD. The CDR3 DNA reads TGTGCCACCAGTGATTGGCGGGGGGGAGCAGATACGCAGTATTTT. It encodes CATSDWRGGADTQYF.

The chain employs TRBV6-2 or TRBV6-3 and TRBJ1-1; D is uncertain. This CDR3 contains 13 residues. Germline CDR1 is MNHEY and CDR2 is SVGEGT. V lost 7 bases and J 0 bases, leaving 9 bases between the germline ends. For the CDR3, the DNA is TGTGCCAGCATATTCGATATGAACACTGAAGCTTTCTTT. Translation: CASIFDMNTEAFF.

This clonotype has at least ten counts. At one boundary the junction diverges from the germline segment, which might be a read error. The chain recombines TRBV7-7 with TRBJ2-5; D ambiguous. In germline, CDR1 is SSHAT, CDR2 FNYEAQ (reference sequence). The CDR3 contains 13 residues. CDR3 nucleotide sequence: TGTGCTAGCAGCTTGTATGAGTGGGAGACCCAGTACTTC. Protein: CASSLYEWETQYF.

This clonotype appeared a few times. The gene calls are TRBV6-2 or TRBV6-3 and TRBJ2-5, with 13 bases that match TRBD2. The ends lost 7 bases at V and 5 bases at J; junction bases unmatched: 4. This CDR3 spans 14 amino acids. Germline assignment: CDR1 MNHEY and CDR2 SVGEGT. CDR3 residues: CASKRTSGSETQYF. As DNA, the CDR3 is TGTGCCAGCAAAAGGACTAGCGGGAGTGAGACCCAGTACTTC.

This clonotype was seen a handful of times. The chain uses TRBV12-3 or TRBV12-4 and TRBJ2-3; no clear D gene. The ends were cut back, 3 bases at V and 2 bases at J, with 15 bases in the middle. There are 16 residues in the CDR3. The CDR3 DNA is TGTGCCAGCAGTTTTTACCGGACGGTTGACACAGATACGCAGTATTTT. Amino acid sequence: CASSFYRTVDTDTQYF.

Many counts were recorded for this clonotype. The chain has TRBV10-3 and TRBJ1-2; the D is unclear. V was trimmed by 6 bases and J by 3 bases, leaving 17 bases between them. Germline CDR1 is ENHRY and CDR2 is SYGVKD. CDR3 length equals 15 residues. Here the CDR3 DNA reads TGTGCCATCAGCGAAAGGATATTCATAGACTATGGCTACACCTTC. It codes for CAISERIFIDYGYTF.

This clonotype was counted once. This chain uses TRBV30 with TRBJ1-6; D not certain. Germline CDR1 is GTSNPN and CDR2 is SVGIG (reference sequence). Trimming took 7 bases from V and 1 from J, leaving 8 bases between them. The CDR3 runs to 13 residues. CDR3 residues: CAYSYSYNSPLHF. DNA for the CDR3: TGTGCCTACAGTTATTCCTATAATTCACCCCTCCACTTT.

Comment on this clonotype: A much larger clone lies a single base off, so this may be a read error. The gene calls are TRBV5-1 and TRBJ2-1, with D perhaps TRBD2 (6 bases). The germline CDR1 and CDR2 sequences are SGHRS and YFSETQ. Trimming stripped 1 base from V and 5 bases from J, with 16 bases between. The CDR3 is 16 amino acids. The chain's CDR3 is CASSLTSWRSHNEQFF. The CDR3 DNA is TGCGCCAGCAGCTTGACTAGCTGGAGAAGCCACAATGAGCAGTTCTTC.